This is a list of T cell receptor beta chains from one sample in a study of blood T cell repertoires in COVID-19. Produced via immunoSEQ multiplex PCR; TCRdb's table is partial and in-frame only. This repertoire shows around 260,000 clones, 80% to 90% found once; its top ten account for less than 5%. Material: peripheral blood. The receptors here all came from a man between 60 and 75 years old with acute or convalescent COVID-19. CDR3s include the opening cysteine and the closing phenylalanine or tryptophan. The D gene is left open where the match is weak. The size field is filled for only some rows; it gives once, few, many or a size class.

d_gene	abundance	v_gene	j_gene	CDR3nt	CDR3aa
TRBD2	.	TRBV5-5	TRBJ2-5	TGTGCCAGCAGCTCGACTAGCTCCCGTGAGACCCAGTACTTC	CASSSTSSRETQYF
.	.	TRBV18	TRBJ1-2	TGTGCCAGCTCCCCTAAGGTCCAAAGGGGTTATGGCTACACCTTC	CASSPKVQRGYGYTF
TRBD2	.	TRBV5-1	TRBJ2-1	TGCGCCAGCAGCTTTGTCGCTAGCGGGGCCTACAATGAGCAGTTCTTC	CASSFVASGAYNEQFF
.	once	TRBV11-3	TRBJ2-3	TGTGCCAGCAGCCAAAATATACTCGGAGCTAGCACAGATACGCAGTATTTT	CASSQNILGASTDTQYF
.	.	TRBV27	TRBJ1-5	TGTGCCAGCAGGAGACACGATAGCAATCAGCCCCAGCATTTT	CASRRHDSNQPQHF
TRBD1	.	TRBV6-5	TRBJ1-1	TGTGCCAGCAGTAACAGGGGGTTCACTGAAGCTTTCTTT	CASSNRGFTEAFF
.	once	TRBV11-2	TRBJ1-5	TGTGCCAGCAGCCCAATAGGCGAGGGCCCCGGGCCCCAGCATTTT	CASSPIGEGPGPQHF
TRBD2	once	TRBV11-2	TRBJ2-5	TGTGCCAGCAGCTTAGATTTACTAGCGGGGAACAAGGAGACCCAGTACTTC	CASSLDLLAGNKETQYF
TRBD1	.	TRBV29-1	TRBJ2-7	TGCAGCGTTGAAAGCGGGACAGGGCTCGAGCAGTACTTC	CSVESGTGLEQYF
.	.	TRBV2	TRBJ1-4	TGTGCCAGCAGTGGGACAGTCTCAACTAATGAAAAACTGTTTTTT	CASSGTVSTNEKLFF
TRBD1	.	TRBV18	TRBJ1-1	TGTGCCAGCTCGCCTGACAGGGTTCGGACTGAAGCTTTCTTT	CASSPDRVRTEAFF
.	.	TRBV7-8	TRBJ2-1	TGTGCCAGCAGCTTAGCTCGGGGGTTAGCCTACAATGAGCAGTTCTTC	CASSLARGLAYNEQFF
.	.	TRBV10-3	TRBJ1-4	TGTGCCATCAGTTCTCAGGGGCCAACTAATGAAAAACTGTTTTTT	CAISSQGPTNEKLFF
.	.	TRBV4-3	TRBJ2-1	TGCGCCAGCAGCCAATCGACTAGTTACAATGAGCAGTTCTTC	CASSQSTSYNEQFF